This TCR beta chain originates from a study of siplizumab effects on memory and regulatory T cells. This CDR3 contains 9 residues. With 7 bases removed from V and 11 bases from J, the gap between germline ends came to 11 bases. From germline, CDR1 is DFQATT and CDR2 SNEGSKA (reference sequence). This clone was seen more than once but under ten times. Its antigen remains unknown. Data came from immunoSEQ multiplex PCR; TCRdb stores just in-frame clones and leaves some out. The table has more than 85,000 clones, roughly 90% seen once; the top ten hold around 1.3%. The study's findings and limits: The diversity of naive T cells seemed greater than that of memory cells, and their alloresponse contribution seemed major.

The TCR comes from a human donor in good health. The specimen was CD4+ T cells sorted from blood. V gene TRBV20-1 combines with J gene TRBJ1-1; D call uncertain. In DNA, the CDR3 is TGCAGTGTAGACACGGCTGCTTTCTTT. Protein product: CSVDTAAFF.